This T cell receptor (beta chain) was observed in a study of OX40 agonist ivuxolimab in advanced cancers. Study-wide background: Patients with prior anti-PD-1, anti-PD-L1 or anti-CTLA-4 therapy were eligible; roughly 40% had some. General study findings and limits: In the 0.1-3.0 mg/kg groups, partial responders showed among the lowest expansion.

Turning to this clone: The antigen is undetermined.

CDR1 and CDR2 (germline): MDHEN, SYDVKM. The CDR3 totals 12 residues. V lost 4 bases to trimming and J lost 4 bases, with 8 bases between them. The table came from immunoSEQ multiplex PCR; TCRdb's copy has only in-frame clones and leaves some out. The table has roughly 82,000 clones, roughly nine tenths seen once. The sequence was obtained from an adult with an advanced solid tumor such as melanoma, head and neck, liver or kidney cancer. This material consisted of CD4+ or CD8+ T cells sorted from blood, taken in a trial of the OX40 agonist ivuxolimab. The chain has TRBV28 and TRBJ2-7; D gene unclear. In DNA form, the CDR3 reads TGTGCCAGCAGTTGGGCCCTATACGAGCAGTACTTC. It codes for CASSWALYEQYF.